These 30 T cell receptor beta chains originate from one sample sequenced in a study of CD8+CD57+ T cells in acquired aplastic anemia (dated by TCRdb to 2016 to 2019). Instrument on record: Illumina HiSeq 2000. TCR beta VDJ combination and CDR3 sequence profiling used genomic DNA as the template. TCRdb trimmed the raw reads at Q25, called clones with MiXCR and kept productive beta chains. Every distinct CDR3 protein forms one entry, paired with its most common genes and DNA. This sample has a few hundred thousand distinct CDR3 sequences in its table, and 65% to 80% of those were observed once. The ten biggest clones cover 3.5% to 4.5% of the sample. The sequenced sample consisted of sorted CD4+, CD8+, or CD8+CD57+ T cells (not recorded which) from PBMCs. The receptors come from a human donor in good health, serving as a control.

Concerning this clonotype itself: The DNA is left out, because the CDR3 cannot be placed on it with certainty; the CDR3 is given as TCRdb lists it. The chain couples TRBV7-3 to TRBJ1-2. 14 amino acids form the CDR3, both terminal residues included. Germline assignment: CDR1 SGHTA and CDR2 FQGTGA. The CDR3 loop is CASRVNPSTLGTGF.

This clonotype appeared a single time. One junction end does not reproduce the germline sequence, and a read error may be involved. The CDR3 loop reads CASSRETGDDSYF. The CDR3 coding sequence is TGTGCCAGCAGCAGAGAGACAGGGGACGATTCGTACTTC. This rearrangement joins TRBV2 to TRBJ2-1; 8 nucleotides line up with TRBD1. The CDR3 contains 13 residues. CDR1 is SNHLY and CDR2 is FYNNEI in the germline V gene.

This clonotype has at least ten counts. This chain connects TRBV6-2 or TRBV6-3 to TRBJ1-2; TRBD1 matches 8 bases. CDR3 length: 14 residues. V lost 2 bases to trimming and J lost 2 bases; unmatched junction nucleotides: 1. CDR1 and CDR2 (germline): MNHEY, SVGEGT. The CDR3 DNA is TGTGCCAGCAGTTACGGACAGGGAAACTATGGCTACACCTTC. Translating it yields CASSYGQGNYGYTF.

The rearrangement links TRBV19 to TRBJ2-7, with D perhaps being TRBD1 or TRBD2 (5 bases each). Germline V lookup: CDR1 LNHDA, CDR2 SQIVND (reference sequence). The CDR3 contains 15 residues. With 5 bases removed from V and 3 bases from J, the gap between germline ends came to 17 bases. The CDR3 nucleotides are TGTGCCAGTAGTGCCGGGACCGGGGCCAACTACGAGCAGTACTTC. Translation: CASSAGTGANYEQYF.

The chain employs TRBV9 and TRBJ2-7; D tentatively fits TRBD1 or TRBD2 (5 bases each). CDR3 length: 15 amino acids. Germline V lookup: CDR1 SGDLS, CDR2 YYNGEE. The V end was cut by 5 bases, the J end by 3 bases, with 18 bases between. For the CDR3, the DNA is TGTGCCAGCAGTGCACAAAGCGAGGGGCGCTACGAGCAGTACTTC. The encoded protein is CASSAQSEGRYEQYF.

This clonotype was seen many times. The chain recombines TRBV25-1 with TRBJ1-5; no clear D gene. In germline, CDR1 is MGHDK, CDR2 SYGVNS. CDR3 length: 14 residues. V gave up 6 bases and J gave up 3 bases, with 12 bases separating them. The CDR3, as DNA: TGTGCCAGCAGCACCGGGTTCCCCAATCAGCCCCAGCATTTT. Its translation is CASSTGFPNQPQHF.

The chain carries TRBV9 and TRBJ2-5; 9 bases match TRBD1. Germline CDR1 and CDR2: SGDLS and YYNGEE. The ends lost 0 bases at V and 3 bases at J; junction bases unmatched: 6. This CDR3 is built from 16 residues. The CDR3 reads CASSVEGRDREETQYF. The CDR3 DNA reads TGTGCCAGCAGCGTAGAGGGGCGGGACAGGGAAGAGACCCAGTACTTC.

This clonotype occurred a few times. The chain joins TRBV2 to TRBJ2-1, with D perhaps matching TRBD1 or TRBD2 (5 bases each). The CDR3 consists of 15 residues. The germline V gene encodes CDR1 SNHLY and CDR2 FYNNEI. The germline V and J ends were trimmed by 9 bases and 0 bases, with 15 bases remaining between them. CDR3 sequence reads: CASAGDLNSYNEQFF. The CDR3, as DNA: TGTGCCAGTGCTGGGGACCTCAACTCCTACAATGAGCAGTTCTTC.

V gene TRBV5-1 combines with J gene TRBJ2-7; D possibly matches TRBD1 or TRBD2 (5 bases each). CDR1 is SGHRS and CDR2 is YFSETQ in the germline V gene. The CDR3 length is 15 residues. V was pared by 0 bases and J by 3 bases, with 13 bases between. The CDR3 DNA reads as TGCGCCAGCAGCTTGGACCAGGGAGATCACTACGAGCAGTACTTC. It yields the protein CASSLDQGDHYEQYF.

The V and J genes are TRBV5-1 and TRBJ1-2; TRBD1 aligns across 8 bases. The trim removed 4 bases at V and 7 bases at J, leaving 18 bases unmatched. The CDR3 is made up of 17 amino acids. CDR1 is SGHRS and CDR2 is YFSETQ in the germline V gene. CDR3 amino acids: CASSQGAGRARYPGYTF. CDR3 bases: TGCGCCAGCAGCCAGGGGGCCGGGAGGGCCCGGTATCCTGGCTACACCTTC.

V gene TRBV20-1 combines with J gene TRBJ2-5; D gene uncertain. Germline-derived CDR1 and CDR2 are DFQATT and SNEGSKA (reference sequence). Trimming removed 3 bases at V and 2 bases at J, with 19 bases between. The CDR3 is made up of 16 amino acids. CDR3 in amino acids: CSASNPANYTQETQYF. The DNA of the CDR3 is TGCAGTGCTAGTAATCCAGCTAACTATACTCAAGAGACCCAGTACTTC.

The CDR3 here is CSAVRDGGLGYTF. As DNA, the CDR3 is TGCAGTGCTGTCCGGGACGGAGGCCTAGGCTACACCTTC. The gene calls are TRBV20-1 and TRBJ1-2; TRBD1 might be the D (5 bases). Deletions cut 5 bases from V and 8 bases from J, with 18 bases between. CDR1 and CDR2 from the germline V gene are DFQATT and SNEGSKA (reference sequence). CDR3 size: 13 residues.

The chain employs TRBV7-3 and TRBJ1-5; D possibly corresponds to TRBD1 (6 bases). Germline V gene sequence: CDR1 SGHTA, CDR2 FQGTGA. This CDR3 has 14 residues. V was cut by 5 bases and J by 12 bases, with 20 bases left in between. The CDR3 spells CASSPAGGAQDQHF. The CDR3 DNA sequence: TGTGCCAGCAGCCCAGCGGGGGGGGCTCAGGACCAGCATTTT.

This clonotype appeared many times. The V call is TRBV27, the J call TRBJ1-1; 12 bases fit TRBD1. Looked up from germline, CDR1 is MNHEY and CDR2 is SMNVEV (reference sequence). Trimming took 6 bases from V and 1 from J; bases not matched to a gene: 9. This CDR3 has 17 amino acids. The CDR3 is CASSSGTGGIGNTEAFF. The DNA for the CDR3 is TGTGCCAGCAGCTCCGGGACAGGGGGCATCGGGAACACTGAAGCTTTCTTT.

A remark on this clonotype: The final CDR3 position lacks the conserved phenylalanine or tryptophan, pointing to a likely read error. CDR3 protein: CASSFVGEGGYTS. CDR3 nucleotide sequence: TGTGCCAGCAGCTTCGTTGGAGAGGGTGGCTACACCTCT. The V gene is TRBV7-9, the J gene TRBJ1-2; D call uncertain. The germline V gene has CDR1 SEHNR and CDR2 FQNEAQ (reference sequence). CDR3 length: 13 amino acids. The V gene lost 3 bases and the J gene lost 7 bases, with 12 bases spanning the gap.

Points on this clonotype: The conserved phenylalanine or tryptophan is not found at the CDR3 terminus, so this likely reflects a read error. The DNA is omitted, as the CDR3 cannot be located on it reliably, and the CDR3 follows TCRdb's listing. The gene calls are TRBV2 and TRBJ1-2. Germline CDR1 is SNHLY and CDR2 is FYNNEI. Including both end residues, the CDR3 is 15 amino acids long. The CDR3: CASSEIVVEETRYTG.

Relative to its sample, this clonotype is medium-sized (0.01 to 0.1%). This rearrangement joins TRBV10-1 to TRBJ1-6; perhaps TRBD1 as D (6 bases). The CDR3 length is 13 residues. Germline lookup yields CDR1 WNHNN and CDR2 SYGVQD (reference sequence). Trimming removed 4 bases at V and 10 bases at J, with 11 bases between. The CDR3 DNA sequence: TGCGCCAGCAGTGCGGGGGCCTCATCACCCCTCCACTTT. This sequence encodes CASSAGASSPLHF.

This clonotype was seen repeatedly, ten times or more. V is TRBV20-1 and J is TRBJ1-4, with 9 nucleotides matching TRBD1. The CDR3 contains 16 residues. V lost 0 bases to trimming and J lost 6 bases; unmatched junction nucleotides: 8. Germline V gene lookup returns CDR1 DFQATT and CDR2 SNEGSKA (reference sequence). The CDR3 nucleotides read TGCAGTGCTAGAGATCTAATGGGACAGGGAGATGAAAAACTGTTTTTT. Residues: CSARDLMGQGDEKLFF.

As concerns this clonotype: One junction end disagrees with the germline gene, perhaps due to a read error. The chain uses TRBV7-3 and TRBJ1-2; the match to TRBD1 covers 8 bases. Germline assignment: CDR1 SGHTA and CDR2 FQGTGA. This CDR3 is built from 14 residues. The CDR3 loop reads CASSPRTGYNGELF. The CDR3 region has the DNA TGTGCCAGCAGCCCGAGGACAGGGTACAACGGGGAGCTGTTC.

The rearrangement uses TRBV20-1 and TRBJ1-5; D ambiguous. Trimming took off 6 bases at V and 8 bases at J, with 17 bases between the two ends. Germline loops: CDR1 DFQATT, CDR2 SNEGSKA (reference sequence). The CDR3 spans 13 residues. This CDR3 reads CSAPPGSEEPQHF. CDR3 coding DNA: TGCAGTGCCCCGCCCGGTAGCGAGGAGCCCCAGCATTTT.

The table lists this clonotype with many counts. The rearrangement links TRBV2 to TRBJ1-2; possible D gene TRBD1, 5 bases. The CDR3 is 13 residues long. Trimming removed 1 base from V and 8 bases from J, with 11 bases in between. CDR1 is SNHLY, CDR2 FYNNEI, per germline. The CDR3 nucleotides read TGTGCCAGCAGTGAAGAACAGGCCCGGGGCTACACCTTC. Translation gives CASSEEQARGYTF.

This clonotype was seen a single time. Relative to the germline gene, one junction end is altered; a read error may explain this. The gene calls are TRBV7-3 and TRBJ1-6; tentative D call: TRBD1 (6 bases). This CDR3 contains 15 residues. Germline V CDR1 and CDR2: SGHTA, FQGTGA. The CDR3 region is CASSTQRGERSPHHF. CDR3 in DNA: TGTGCCAGCAGCACCCAGAGGGGGGAACGTTCACCCCACCACTTT.

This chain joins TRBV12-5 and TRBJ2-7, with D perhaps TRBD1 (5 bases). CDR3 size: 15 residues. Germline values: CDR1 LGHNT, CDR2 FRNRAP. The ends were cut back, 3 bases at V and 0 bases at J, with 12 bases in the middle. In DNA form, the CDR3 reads TGTGCTAGTGGTTTCGACAGTCGCTCCTCCTACGAGCAGTACTTC. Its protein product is CASGFDSRSSYEQYF.

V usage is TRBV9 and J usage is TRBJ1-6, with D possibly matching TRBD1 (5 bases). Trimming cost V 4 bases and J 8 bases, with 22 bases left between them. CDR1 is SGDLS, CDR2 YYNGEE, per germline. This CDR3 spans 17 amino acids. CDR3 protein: CASSLTGLGRFHSPLHF. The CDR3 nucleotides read TGTGCCAGCAGCTTAACAGGCCTAGGCAGGTTCCATTCACCCCTCCACTTT.

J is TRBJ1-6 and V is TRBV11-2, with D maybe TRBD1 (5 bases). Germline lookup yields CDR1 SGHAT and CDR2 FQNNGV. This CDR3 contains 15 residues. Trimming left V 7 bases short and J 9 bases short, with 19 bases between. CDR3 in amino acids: CASKYLIRGSSPLHF. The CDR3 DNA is TGTGCCAGCAAATACCTCATACGGGGCAGTTCACCCCTCCACTTT.

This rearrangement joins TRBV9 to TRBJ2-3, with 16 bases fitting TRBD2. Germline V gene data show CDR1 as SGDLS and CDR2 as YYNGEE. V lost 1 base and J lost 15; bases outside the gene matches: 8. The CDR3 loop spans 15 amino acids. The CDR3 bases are TGTGCCAGCAGCGTACGCGGGACTAGCGGGGGGGCAGAATATTTT. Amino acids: CASSVRGTSGGAEYF. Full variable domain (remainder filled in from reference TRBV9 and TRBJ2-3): DSGVTQTPKHLITATGQRVTLRCSPRSGDLSVYWYQQSLDQGLQFLIQYYNGEERAKGNILERFSAQQFPDLHSELNLSSLELGDSALYFCASSVRGTSGGAEYFGPGTRLTVL.

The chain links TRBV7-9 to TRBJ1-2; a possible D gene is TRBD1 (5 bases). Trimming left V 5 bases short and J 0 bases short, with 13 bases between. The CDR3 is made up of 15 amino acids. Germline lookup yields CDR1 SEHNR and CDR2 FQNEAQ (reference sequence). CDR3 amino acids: CASSPPGITNYGYTF. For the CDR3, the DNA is TGTGCCAGCAGCCCTCCAGGGATTACTAACTATGGCTACACCTTC.

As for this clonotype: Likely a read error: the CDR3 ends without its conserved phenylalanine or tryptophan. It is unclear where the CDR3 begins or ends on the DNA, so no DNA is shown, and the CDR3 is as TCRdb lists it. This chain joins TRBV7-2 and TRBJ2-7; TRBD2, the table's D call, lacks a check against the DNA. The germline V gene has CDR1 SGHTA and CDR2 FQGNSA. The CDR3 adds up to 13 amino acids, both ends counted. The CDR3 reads CASSSKGGNQPQL.

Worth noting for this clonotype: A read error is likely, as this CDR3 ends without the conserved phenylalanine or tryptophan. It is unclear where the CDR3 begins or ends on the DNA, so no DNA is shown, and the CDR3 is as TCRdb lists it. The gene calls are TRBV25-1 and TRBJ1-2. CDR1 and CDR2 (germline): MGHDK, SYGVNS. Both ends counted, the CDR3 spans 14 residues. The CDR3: CASSAPRLVCGCSL.

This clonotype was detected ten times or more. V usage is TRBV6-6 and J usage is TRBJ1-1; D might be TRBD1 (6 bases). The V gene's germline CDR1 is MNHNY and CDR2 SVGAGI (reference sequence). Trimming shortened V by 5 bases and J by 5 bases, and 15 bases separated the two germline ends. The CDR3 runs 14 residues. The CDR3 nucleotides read TGTGCCAGCAGTATACAGGGAGTAGGTACTGAAGCTTTCTTT. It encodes CASSIQGVGTEAFF.